These 4 T cell receptor beta chains came from one sample sequenced in a study of beta chain features in type 1 diabetes. Of the isolated RNA, all was reverse transcribed, and so the sequenced material was expressed TCRB transcripts. Profiled with immunoSEQ multiplex PCR; TCRdb holds only in-frame clones, not every one. The data show 450,000 to 550,000 clones, about 29% seen once. The source material was naive CD4+ T cells from blood. These receptors were collected from a man younger than 35 in good health.

This clone has only a few counts. This CDR3 reads CATSRDIHDGNQPQHF. For the CDR3, the DNA is TGTGCCACCAGCAGAGATATCCACGACGGGAATCAGCCCCAGCATTTT. The chain recombines TRBV15 with TRBJ1-5; the D is unclear. CDR1 LNHNV and CDR2 YYDKDF come from the germline V gene (reference sequence). CDR3 length: 16 residues. V was trimmed by 0 bases and J by 4 bases, leaving 13 bases between them. The entire variable domain, with the rest obtained from reference TRBV15 and TRBJ1-5, is as follows: DAMVIQNPRYQVTQFGKPVTLSCSQTLNHNVMYWYQQKSSQAPKLLFHYYDKDFNNEADTPDNFQSRRPNTSFCFLDIRSPGLGDTAMYLCATSRDIHDGNQPQHFGDGTRLSIL.

This chain uses TRBV14 with TRBJ2-3; TRBD1 is a possible D gene (5 bases). Trimming shortened V by 2 bases and J by 3 bases, and 6 bases separated the two germline ends. Germline V CDR1 and CDR2: SGHDN, FVKESK. The CDR3 runs to 13 residues. The CDR3 loop is CASSQQGTDTQYF. The CDR3 DNA reads TGTGCCAGCAGCCAACAGGGAACAGATACGCAGTATTTT.

The V call is TRBV29-1, the J call TRBJ2-2, with TRBD1 matching over 7 bases. CDR1 SQVTM and CDR2 ANQGSEA come from the germline V gene. The CDR3 is 16 residues long. With 3 bases clipped from V and 3 bases from J, the junction kept 10 bases outside the gene matches. For the CDR3, the DNA is TGCAGCGTTGAGCACAGGGGAAGGATGGACACCGGGGAGCTGTTTTTT. It translates to CSVEHRGRMDTGELFF.

The J gene is TRBJ1-5, the V gene TRBV15, with D unclear. The ends were cut back, 1 base at V and 3 bases at J, with 7 bases in the middle. The CDR3 extends over 14 amino acids. Germline CDR1 reads LNHNV; CDR2 reads YYDKDF (reference sequence). The CDR3 bases are TGTGCCACCAGCAGAGTACAGTACAATCAGCCCCAGCATTTT. Protein sequence: CATSRVQYNQPQHF.